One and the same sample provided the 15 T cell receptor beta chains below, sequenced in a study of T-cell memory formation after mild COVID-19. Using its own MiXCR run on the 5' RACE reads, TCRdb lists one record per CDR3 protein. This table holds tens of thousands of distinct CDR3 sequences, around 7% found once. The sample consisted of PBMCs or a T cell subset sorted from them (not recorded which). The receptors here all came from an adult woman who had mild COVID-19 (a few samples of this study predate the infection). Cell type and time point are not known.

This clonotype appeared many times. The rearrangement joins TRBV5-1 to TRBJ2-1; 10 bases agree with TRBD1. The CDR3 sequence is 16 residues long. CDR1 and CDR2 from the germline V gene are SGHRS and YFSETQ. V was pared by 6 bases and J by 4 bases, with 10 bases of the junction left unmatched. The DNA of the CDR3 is TGCGCCAGCACCGGACAGGGGGTTATAGGATACAATGAGCAGTTCTTC. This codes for CASTGQGVIGYNEQFF. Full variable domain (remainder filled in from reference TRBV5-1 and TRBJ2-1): KAGVTQTPRYLIKTRGQQVTLSCSPISGHRSVSWYQQTPGQGLQFLFEYFSETQRNKGNFPGRFSGRQFSNSRSEMNVSTLELGDSALYLCASTGQGVIGYNEQFFGPGTRLTVL.

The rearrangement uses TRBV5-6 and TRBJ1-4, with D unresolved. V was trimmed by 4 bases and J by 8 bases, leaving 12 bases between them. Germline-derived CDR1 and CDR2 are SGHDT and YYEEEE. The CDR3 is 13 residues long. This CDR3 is CASSQFLREKLFF. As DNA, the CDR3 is TGTGCCAGCAGCCAATTCCTTCGGGAAAAACTGTTTTTT. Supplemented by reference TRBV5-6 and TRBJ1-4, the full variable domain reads DAGVTQSPTHLIKTRGQQVTLRCSPKSGHDTVSWYQQALGQGPQFIFQYYEEEERQRGNFPDRFSGHQFPNYSSELNVNALLLGDSALYLCASSQFLREKLFFGSGTQLSVL.

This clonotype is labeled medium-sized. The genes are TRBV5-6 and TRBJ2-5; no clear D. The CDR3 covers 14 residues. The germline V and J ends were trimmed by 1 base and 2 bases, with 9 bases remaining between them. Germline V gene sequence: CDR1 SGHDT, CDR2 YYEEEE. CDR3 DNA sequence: TGTGCCAGCAGCTTGAGGGCACTACAAGAGACCCAGTACTTC. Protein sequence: CASSLRALQETQYF. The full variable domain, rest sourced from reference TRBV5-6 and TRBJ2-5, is DAGVTQSPTHLIKTRGQQVTLRCSPKSGHDTVSWYQQALGQGPQFIFQYYEEEERQRGNFPDRFSGHQFPNYSSELNVNALLLGDSALYLCASSLRALQETQYFGPGTRLLVL.

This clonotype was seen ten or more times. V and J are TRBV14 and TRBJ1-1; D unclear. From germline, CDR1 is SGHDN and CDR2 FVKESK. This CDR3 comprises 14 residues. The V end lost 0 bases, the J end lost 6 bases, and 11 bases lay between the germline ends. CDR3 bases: TGTGCCAGCAGCCAAGATAGGAGGGTTCCTGAAGCTTTCTTT. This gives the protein CASSQDRRVPEAFF.

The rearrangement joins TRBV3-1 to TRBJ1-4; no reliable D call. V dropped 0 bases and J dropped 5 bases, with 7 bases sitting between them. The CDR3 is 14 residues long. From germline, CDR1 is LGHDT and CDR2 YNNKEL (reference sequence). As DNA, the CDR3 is TGTGCCAGCAGCCAAGATATCTACAATGAAAAACTGTTTTTT. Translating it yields CASSQDIYNEKLFF.

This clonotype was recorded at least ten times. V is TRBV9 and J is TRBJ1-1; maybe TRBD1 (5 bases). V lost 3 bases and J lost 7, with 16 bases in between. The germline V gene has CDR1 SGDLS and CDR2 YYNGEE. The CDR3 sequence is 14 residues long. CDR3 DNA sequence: TGTGCCAGCAGCGGCTACGGGGGGGGAAGTGAAGCTTTCTTT. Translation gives CASSGYGGGSEAFF.

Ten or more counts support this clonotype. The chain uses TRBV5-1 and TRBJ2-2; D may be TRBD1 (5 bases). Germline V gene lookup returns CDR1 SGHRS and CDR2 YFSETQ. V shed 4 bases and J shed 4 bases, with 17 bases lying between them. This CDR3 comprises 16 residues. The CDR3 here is CASSQEDSDLTGELFF. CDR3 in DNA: TGCGCCAGCAGCCAAGAAGACAGTGACCTCACCGGGGAGCTGTTTTTT.

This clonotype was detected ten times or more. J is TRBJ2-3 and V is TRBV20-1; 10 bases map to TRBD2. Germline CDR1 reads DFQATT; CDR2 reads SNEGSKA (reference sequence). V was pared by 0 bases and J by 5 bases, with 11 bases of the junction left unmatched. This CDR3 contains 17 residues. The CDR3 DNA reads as TGCAGTGCTAGAGATCTTATGGCTAGCGGGAGACTAGATACGCAGTATTTT. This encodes CSARDLMASGRLDTQYF.

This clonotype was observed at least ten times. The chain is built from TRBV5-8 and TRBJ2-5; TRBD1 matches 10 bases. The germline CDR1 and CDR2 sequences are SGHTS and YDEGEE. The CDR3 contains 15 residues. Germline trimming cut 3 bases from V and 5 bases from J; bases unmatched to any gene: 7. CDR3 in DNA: TGTGCCAGCAGCTCACGGACAGGGGGAATGGAGACCCAGTACTTC. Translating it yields CASSSRTGGMETQYF.

Written as DNA, the CDR3 is TGTGCCAGCTCTATCGGTTATCAGCCCCAGCATTTT. It codes for CASSIGYQPQHF. The chain uses TRBV12-3 or TRBV12-4 and TRBJ1-5; D gene unclear. Trimming removed 8 bases at V and 5 bases at J, with 10 bases between. This CDR3 is 12 amino acids long.

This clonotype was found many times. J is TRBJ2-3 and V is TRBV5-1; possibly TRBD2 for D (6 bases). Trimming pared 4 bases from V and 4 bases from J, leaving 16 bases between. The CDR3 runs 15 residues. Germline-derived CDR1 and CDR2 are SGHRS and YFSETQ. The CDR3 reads CASSLGGKNADTQYF. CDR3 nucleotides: TGCGCCAGCAGCCTCGGGGGAAAGAACGCAGATACGCAGTATTTT.

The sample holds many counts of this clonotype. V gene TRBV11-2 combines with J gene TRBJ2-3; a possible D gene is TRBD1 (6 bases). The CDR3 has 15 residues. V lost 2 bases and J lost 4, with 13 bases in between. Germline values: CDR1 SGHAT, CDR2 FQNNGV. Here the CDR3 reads CASSLIQGGPDTQYF. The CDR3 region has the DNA TGTGCCAGCAGCTTAATACAGGGTGGTCCAGATACGCAGTATTTT.

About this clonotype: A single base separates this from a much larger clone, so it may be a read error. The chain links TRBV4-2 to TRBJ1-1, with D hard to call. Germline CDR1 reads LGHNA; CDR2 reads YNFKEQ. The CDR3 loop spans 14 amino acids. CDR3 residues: CASSKDYSNTEAFF. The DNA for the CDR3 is TGTGCCAGCAGCAAAGACTACAGCAACACTGAAGCTTTCTTT.

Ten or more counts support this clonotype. The CDR3 here is CSVAGANTDTQYF. The CDR3 region has the DNA TGCAGCGTTGCAGGGGCCAACACAGATACGCAGTATTTT. The rearrangement joins TRBV29-1 to TRBJ2-3; D possibly corresponds to TRBD1 (6 bases). Per germline, CDR1 SQVTM and CDR2 ANQGSEA. The CDR3 contains 13 residues. Trimming stripped 4 bases from V and 2 bases from J, with 10 bases between.

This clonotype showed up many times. CDR3 residues: CASSVEAGRTDTQYF. CDR3 nucleotides: TGTGCCAGCAGCGTGGAAGCGGGGCGCACAGATACGCAGTATTTT. This sequence joins TRBV9 and TRBJ2-3; TRBD2 aligns across 7 bases. Germline CDR1 and CDR2: SGDLS and YYNGEE. This CDR3 contains 15 residues. The junction had 4 bases not matched to a gene; V was cut back by 2 bases and J by 1 base.